This TCR beta chain was captured by sequencing in a study of T cell repertoires in cytomegalovirus infection. As for the study in general: CMV infection plus the matching HLA type was flagged by public TCR beta signatures.

Points on this clonotype: The antigen is not known.

TCRdb redid the calling of the reads with MiXCR, one entry per CDR3 protein. The sample has some 900,000 distinct CDR3 sequences, about 31% seen once. The CDR3 has 13 amino acids. Germline-derived CDR1 and CDR2 are MNHEY and SMNVEV (reference sequence). Trimming took off 3 bases at V and 10 bases at J, with 13 bases between the two ends. This clonotype was sampled from a human donor in good health (CMV status not recorded). Some clones in this sample may be carry-over from other donors' samples. The sample in question was cultured CD8+ T cells from PBMCs, obtained from culture after CMV antigen stimulation. The V and J genes are TRBV27 and TRBJ2-1, with D tentatively TRBD2 (6 bases). The CDR3: CASSFRVREEQFF. The CDR3 DNA reads as TGTGCCAGCAGTTTTAGGGTTCGGGAGGAGCAGTTCTTC.